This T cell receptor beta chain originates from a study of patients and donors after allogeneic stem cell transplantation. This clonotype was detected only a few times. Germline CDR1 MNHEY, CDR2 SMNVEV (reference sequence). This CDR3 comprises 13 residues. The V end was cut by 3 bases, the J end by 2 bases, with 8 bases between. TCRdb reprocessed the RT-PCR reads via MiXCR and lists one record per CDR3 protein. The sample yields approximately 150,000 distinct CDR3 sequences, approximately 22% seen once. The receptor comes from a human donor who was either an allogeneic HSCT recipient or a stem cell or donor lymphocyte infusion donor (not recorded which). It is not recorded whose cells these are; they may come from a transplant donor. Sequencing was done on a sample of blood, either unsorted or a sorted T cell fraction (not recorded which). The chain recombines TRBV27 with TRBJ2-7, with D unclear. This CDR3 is CASSLISTYEQYF. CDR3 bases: TGTGCCAGCAGTTTGATATCGACCTACGAGCAGTACTTC.